Listed below are T cell receptor beta chains from one sample, sequenced in a study of shared clonotypes between healthy human individuals. The data were produced by immunoSEQ multiplex PCR, yet TCRdb's version contains in-frame clones alone and is incomplete. In the table there are 2 million to 2.5 million clones, 92% of which are singletons. The sample consisted of naive CD4+ T cells from PBMCs. Receptors were obtained from a man between 18 and 29 years old in good health. Some clones in this sample may be carry-over from other donors' samples. CDR3s include the opening cysteine and the closing phenylalanine or tryptophan. A D gene is named only where the DNA matches it firmly. Expanded clones are given a class, and other clones once, few, many or no size at all.

clone_size	v_call	j_call	d_call	cdr3_nt	cdr3_aa
.	TRBV28	TRBJ2-5	.	TGTGCCAGCAGTTTAGCGTGGGGTCAGGGAGAGACCCAGTACTTC	CASSLAWGQGETQYF
.	TRBV19	TRBJ1-5	TRBD1	TGTGCCAGTAGTAGGGGGACAGTCAATCAGCCCCAGCATTTT	CASSRGTVNQPQHF
.	TRBV15	TRBJ2-5	.	TGTGCCACCAGCAAGGGTAGAGAGACCCAGTACTTC	CATSKGRETQYF
.	TRBV7-9	TRBJ1-1	TRBD1	TGTGCCAGCAGCTTATTGGGCAGGGGGGCTGAAGCTTTCTTT	CASSLLGRGAEAFF
.	TRBV7-2	TRBJ1-2	.	TGTGCCAGCAGCTTAGGCTTAGCGACCTATGGCTACACCTTC	CASSLGLATYGYTF
.	TRBV27	TRBJ1-1	TRBD1	TGTGCCAGCAGTTTGGGACAGGGGGCTGAAGCTTTCTTT	CASSLGQGAEAFF
.	TRBV5-1	TRBJ2-1	.	TGCGCCAGCAGCGGATACAAGGCGAATGAGCAGTTCTTC	CASSGYKANEQFF
.	TRBV5-1	TRBJ2-1	TRBD2	TGCGCCAGCAGCTGGCCTAGCGGGAGCAGGAAATCCTACAATGAGCAGTTCTTC	CASSWPSGSRKSYNEQFF
.	TRBV11-2	TRBJ2-7	.	TGTGCCAGCAGCTTAGAGGGCAGAGTGGGACCTTACGAGCAGTACTTC	CASSLEGRVGPYEQYF
.	TRBV7-2	TRBJ1-5	.	TGTGCCAGCAGTGGACAACCTTATAGCAATCAGCCCCAGCATTTT	CASSGQPYSNQPQHF
.	TRBV28	TRBJ2-1	TRBD1	TGTGCCAGCAGCATCCCCGGGACAGGGGGAAGTGAGCAGTTCTTC	CASSIPGTGGSEQFF
.	TRBV7-9	TRBJ1-6	.	TGTGCCAGCAGCCCGGGACAAGCCTATTCACCCCTCCACTTT	CASSPGQAYSPLHF
.	TRBV7-6	TRBJ1-1	.	TGTGCCAGCAGCTTGACGGACGGGAACACTGAAGCTTTCTTT	CASSLTDGNTEAFF
few	TRBV5-8	TRBJ1-1	TRBD1	TGTGCCAGCAGCTTGCCAGGGGGAAGCACTGAAGCTTTCTTT	CASSLPGGSTEAFF
.	TRBV9	TRBJ1-2	.	TGTGCCAGCAGCGTAGAAGGGCCCTATGGCTACACCTTC	CASSVEGPYGYTF
.	TRBV6-5	TRBJ2-2	.	TGTGCCAGCAGTTCCCCCGGGGTTGGTGGGACCGGGGAGCTGTTTTTT	CASSSPGVGGTGELFF
.	TRBV4-3	TRBJ1-6	.	TGCGCCAGCAGCCAAGTATGGCAGTATAATTCACCCCTCCACTTT	CASSQVWQYNSPLHF
once	TRBV4-2	TRBJ2-3	.	TGTGCCAGCAGCCAAGATCGGTTTAGCGGTAACACAGATACGCAGTATTTT	CASSQDRFSGNTDTQYF
.	TRBV2	TRBJ2-5	TRBD2	TGTGCCAGCAGTGAAGTGGCTAGCGGGAGTGGGGAGACCCAGTACTTC	CASSEVASGSGETQYF
.	TRBV18	TRBJ2-7	.	TGTGCCAGCTCACCACCAGGATCCTACGAGCAGTACTTC	CASSPPGSYEQYF
once	TRBV5-6	TRBJ1-4	TRBD1	TGTGCCAGCAGCGGTGGGACAGGGAGGTCGGCTAATGAAAAACTGTTTTTT	CASSGGTGRSANEKLFF
.	TRBV29-1	TRBJ2-1	.	TGCAGCTCCGGAGGCCGAGGGTACAATGAGCAGTTCTTC	CSSGGRGYNEQFF
.	TRBV4-2	TRBJ1-2	.	TGTGCCAGCAGCCAAGACCCAACTTCCACTTATGGCTACACCTTC	CASSQDPTSTYGYTF
.	TRBV4-2	TRBJ2-1	TRBD2	TGTGCCAGCAGCCAATATTCTAGCGGGAGTACCTACAATGAGCAGTTCTTC	CASSQYSSGSTYNEQFF
.	TRBV5-8	TRBJ1-2	.	TGTGCCAGCAGCTTGTTGTATCCAGATAACTATGGCTACACCTTC	CASSLLYPDNYGYTF
.	TRBV4-1	TRBJ2-7	.	TGCGCCAGCAGCCCCCCACGGGGCGAGCAGTACTTC	CASSPPRGEQYF
.	TRBV9	TRBJ1-1	.	TGTGCCAGCACCCCTCAAAGCCCGAACACTGAAGCTTTCTTT	CASTPQSPNTEAFF
.	TRBV14	TRBJ2-3	.	TGTGCCAGCAGCCAAGAGACCGGGCGTTGGTCAGATACGCAGTATTTT	CASSQETGRWSDTQYF
.	TRBV7-2	TRBJ2-2	.	TGTGCCAGCAGCTTGAGGGGATACACCGGGGAGCTGTTTTTT	CASSLRGYTGELFF
.	TRBV4-2	TRBJ2-2	TRBD2	TGTGCCAGCAGCAGTCTAGCGGGAGTCGGGGCCGGGGAGCTGTTTTTT	CASSSLAGVGAGELFF
.	TRBV28	TRBJ1-5	.	TGTGCCAGCAGTCCAACCGGGACTAGCAATCAGCCCCAGCATTTT	CASSPTGTSNQPQHF
few	TRBV7-2	TRBJ1-2	.	TGTGCCAGCAGCTCGTCATTAAACTATGGCTACACCTTC	CASSSSLNYGYTF
.	TRBV18	TRBJ1-1	.	TGTGCCAGCTCACTGGCGCGGGGGTTCACTGAAGCTTTCTTT	CASSLARGFTEAFF
.	TRBV27	TRBJ2-7	.	TGTGCCAGCAGCCCCGGGGACCGGGCCTACGAGCAGTACTTC	CASSPGDRAYEQYF
.	TRBV7-2	TRBJ2-1	TRBD2	TGTGCCAGCAGCTTAGATACGGCTAGCGGGGTCAATGAGCAGTTCTTC	CASSLDTASGVNEQFF
.	TRBV2	TRBJ2-3	TRBD1	TGTGCCAGCAGTGACGCCGGGACAGCTAGCACAGATACGCAGTATTTT	CASSDAGTASTDTQYF
.	TRBV5-1	TRBJ1-1	.	TGCGCCAGCAGCTTGGGGAGTCCCACTGAAGCTTTCTTT	CASSLGSPTEAFF
.	TRBV6-6	TRBJ2-1	.	TGTGCCAGCAGGAACGGGGGACTCTACAATGAGCAGTTCTTC	CASRNGGLYNEQFF
.	TRBV25-1	TRBJ2-7	TRBD1	TGTGCCAGCAGCCACAGGGGTTCCTACGAGCAGTACTTC	CASSHRGSYEQYF
.	TRBV7-3	TRBJ1-5	.	TGTGCCAGCAGCTTATCGGTGTTGCAGCCCCAGCATTTT	CASSLSVLQPQHF
.	TRBV7-2	TRBJ2-7	.	TGTGCCAGCAGCCCCCCCGGTGGGCAGCCCGAGAACTCCTACTACGAGCAGTACTTC	CASSPPGGQPENSYYEQYF
once	TRBV27	TRBJ2-1	.	TGTGCCAGCAGTTTTGAGGGGGCGGGCGGGGTTATAGACAATGAGCAGTTCTTC	CASSFEGAGGVIDNEQFF
.	TRBV9	TRBJ2-7	.	TGTGCCAGCAGCGTCGGAAGAGGGAGTTGGTCCTACGAGCAGTACTTC	CASSVGRGSWSYEQYF
.	TRBV19	TRBJ1-2	TRBD1	TGTGCCAGTAGTCCAAGTCGACAGGGAACTGGAGTCTATGGCTACACCTTC	CASSPSRQGTGVYGYTF